The source of this T cell receptor beta chain is a study of T cell repertoires in cytomegalovirus infection. In TCRdb, the reads were re-called with MiXCR into one record per CDR3 protein. Counted here are 740,000 or so distinct CDR3 sequences, about a third occurring once; the ten biggest clones make up around 2.6%. Findings and caveats of the study: Dominating the ex vivo response were TCR beta clonotypes that were CMV-specific and HLA-C-restricted. Summed frequency of public TCR beta families distinguished CMV carriers with the relevant HLA.

As for this clonotype: Its antigen is unidentified.

Trimming removed 8 bases from V and 3 bases from J; junction bases left unmatched: 7. Per germline, CDR1 MNHNY and CDR2 SVGAGI (reference sequence). The CDR3 is 13 amino acids. The sequenced sample consisted of PBMCs. This TCR came from a human donor in good health (CMV status not recorded). Some clones in this sample may be carry-over from other donors' samples. The rearrangement links TRBV6-6 to TRBJ2-7; TRBD2 agrees at 7 bases. The CDR3 DNA sequence: TGTGCCAGCGTCGCGACTAGCTACTACGAGCAGTACTTC. It codes for CASVATSYYEQYF.